This T cell receptor (beta chain) was identified in a study of control samples from healthy donors and cancer patients. Clones were sequenced by immunoSEQ multiplex PCR, and TCRdb holds only the in-frame ones, with some missing. The sample records approximately 230,000 clones, roughly four fifths being singletons. V was clipped by 7 bases and J by 0 bases; unmatched bases: 11. CDR3 length: 16 amino acids. Germline V gene sequence: CDR1 SGHRS, CDR2 YFSETQ. V and J are TRBV5-1 and TRBJ1-1; 8 positions match TRBD1. This clonotype originated in a woman in her sixties or seventies with lung cancer. What was sequenced was PBMCs. The chain's CDR3 is CASGGGTGIMNTEAFF. The CDR3 region has the DNA TGCGCCAGCGGGGGCGGGACAGGCATCATGAACACTGAAGCTTTCTTT. The full variable domain, completed using reference TRBV5-1 and TRBJ1-1, is KAGVTQTPRYLIKTRGQQVTLSCSPISGHRSVSWYQQTPGQGLQFLFEYFSETQRNKGNFPGRFSGRQFSNSRSEMNVSTLELGDSALYLCASGGGTGIMNTEAFFGQGTRLTVV.